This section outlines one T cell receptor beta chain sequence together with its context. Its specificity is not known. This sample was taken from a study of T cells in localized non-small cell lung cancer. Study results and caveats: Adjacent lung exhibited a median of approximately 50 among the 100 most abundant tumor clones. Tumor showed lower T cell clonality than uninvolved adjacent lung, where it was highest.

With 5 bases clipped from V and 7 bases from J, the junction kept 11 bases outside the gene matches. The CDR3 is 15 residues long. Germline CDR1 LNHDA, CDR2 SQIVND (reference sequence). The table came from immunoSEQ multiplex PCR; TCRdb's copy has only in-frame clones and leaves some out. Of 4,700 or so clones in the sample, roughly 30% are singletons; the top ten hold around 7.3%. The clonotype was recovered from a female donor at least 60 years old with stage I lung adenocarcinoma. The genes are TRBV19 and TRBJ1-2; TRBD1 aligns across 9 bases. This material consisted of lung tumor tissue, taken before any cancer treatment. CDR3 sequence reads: CASSSYRDRVRGYTF. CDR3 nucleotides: TGTGCCAGTAGTTCTTACCGGGACAGGGTTCGTGGCTACACCTTC. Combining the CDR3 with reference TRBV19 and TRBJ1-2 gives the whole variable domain DGGITQSPKYLFRKEGQNVTLSCEQNLNHDAMYWYRQDPGQGLRLIYYSQIVNDFQKGDIAEGYSVSREKKESFPLTVTSAQKNPTAFYLCASSSYRDRVRGYTFGSGTRLTVV.